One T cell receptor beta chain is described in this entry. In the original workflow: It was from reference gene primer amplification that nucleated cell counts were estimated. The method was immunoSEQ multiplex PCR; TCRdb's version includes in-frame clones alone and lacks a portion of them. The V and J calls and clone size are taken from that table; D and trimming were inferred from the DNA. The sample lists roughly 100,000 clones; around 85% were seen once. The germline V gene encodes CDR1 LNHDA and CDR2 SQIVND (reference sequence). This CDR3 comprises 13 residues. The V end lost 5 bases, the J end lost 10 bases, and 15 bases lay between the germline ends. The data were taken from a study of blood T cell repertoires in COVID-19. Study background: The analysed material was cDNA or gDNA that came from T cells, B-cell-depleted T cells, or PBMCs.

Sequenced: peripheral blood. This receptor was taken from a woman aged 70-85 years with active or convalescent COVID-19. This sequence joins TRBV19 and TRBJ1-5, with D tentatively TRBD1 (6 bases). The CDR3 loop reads CASSPQQGLPQHF. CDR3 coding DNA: TGTGCCAGTAGTCCCCAACAGGGTTTACCCCAGCATTTT.